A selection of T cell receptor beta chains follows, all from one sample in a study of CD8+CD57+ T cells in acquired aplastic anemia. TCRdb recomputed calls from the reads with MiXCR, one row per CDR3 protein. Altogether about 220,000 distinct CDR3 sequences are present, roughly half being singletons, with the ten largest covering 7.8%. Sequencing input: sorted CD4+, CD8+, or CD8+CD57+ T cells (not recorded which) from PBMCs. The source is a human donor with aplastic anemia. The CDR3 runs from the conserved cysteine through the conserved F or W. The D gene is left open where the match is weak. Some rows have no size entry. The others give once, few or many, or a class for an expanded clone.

DNA: TGTGCCAGCACCGGGACTAGCGGGGACTACGAGCAGTACTTC
CDR3: CASTGTSGDYEQYF
length: 14
J: TRBJ2-7
size: many
D: TRBD2
V: TRBV7-9

DNA: TGTGCCTGGAGTGTCAAGCGTGGGTCTTTCTTT
CDR3: CAWSVKRGSFF
length: 11
J: TRBJ1-1
size: NA
D: NA
V: TRBV30

DNA: TGTGCCAGCATCAGAGTAGGGGATTGGGCCCTCCACTTT
CDR3: CASIRVGDWALHF
length: 13
J: TRBJ1-6
size: NA
D: NA
V: TRBV6-4

DNA: TGCAGTGCGGTACAGGGTGAGGCTGGCTACACCTTC
CDR3: CSAVQGEAGYTF
length: 12
J: TRBJ1-2
size: medium-sized
D: NA
V: TRBV20-1

DNA: TGTGCCAGCAGCTTAGCCAGGGCCAATGAGCAGTTCTTC
CDR3: CASSLARANEQFF
length: 13
J: TRBJ2-1
size: few
D: NA
V: TRBV7-6

DNA: TGCAGCGTTCTTAGGACGAGCTCCTACGAGCAGTACTTC
CDR3: CSVLRTSSYEQYF
length: 13
J: TRBJ2-7
size: NA
D: NA
V: TRBV29-1

DNA: TGTGCCAGTAGTATAGCACCCGGGAACACTGAAGCTTTCTTT
CDR3: CASSIAPGNTEAFF
length: 14
J: TRBJ1-1
size: many
D: NA
V: TRBV19

DNA: TGTGCAGGGGGACAGGGGCCCCACGAGCAGTACTTC
CDR3: CAGGQGPHEQYF
length: 12
J: TRBJ2-7
size: NA
D: TRBD1
V: TRBV2

DNA: TGTGCCACCAGCAGAGTGGGAATAACAGATACGCAGTATTTT
CDR3: CATSRVGITDTQYF
length: 14
J: TRBJ2-3
size: many
D: NA
V: TRBV15

DNA: TGTGCCAGCAGTCGGACAGTTGTTCAGCCCCAGCATTTT
CDR3: CASSRTVVQPQHF
length: 13
J: TRBJ1-5
size: NA
D: NA
V: TRBV27

DNA: TGTGCCAGCAGCTTAGATCTTAGCCTGGGGACCGGGGAGCTGTTTTTT
CDR3: CASSLDLSLGTGELFF
length: 16
J: TRBJ2-2
size: many
D: NA
V: TRBV7-9

DNA: TGTGCCAGCACCGTCCTCGGGGAGGGGAATTTTAAGGACTACACCTTC
CDR3: CASTVLGEGNFKDYTF
length: 16
J: TRBJ1-2
size: once
D: NA
V: TRBV7-9

DNA: TGCGCCAGCAGCCAAGATTACCGGGAATATCAGCCCCAGCATTTT
CDR3: CASSQDYREYQPQHF
length: 15
J: TRBJ1-5
size: few
D: NA
V: TRBV4-3

DNA: TGTGCCAGCAGCCTCGGGACAGTACATGGCTACACCTTC
CDR3: CASSLGTVHGYTF
length: 13
J: TRBJ1-2
size: NA
D: TRBD1
V: TRBV11-2

DNA: TGTGCCAGCAGTTTATCCATCAGCACTGAAGCTTTCTTT
CDR3: CASSLSISTEAFF
length: 13
J: TRBJ1-1
size: NA
D: NA
V: TRBV27

DNA: TGCGCCAGCAGTGAGGGGACAGGGGGGCGCACAGATACGCAGTATTTT
CDR3: CASSEGTGGRTDTQYF
length: 16
J: TRBJ2-3
size: NA
D: TRBD1
V: TRBV7-2

DNA: TGTGCCAGCAGCCACAGCGGGACAGGGGGTTACGAGCAGTACTTC
CDR3: CASSHSGTGGYEQYF
length: 15
J: TRBJ2-7
size: many
D: TRBD1
V: TRBV5-8

DNA: TGTGCCAGCAGCGGGCTAGCGGGGAGCTCCTACAATGAGCAGTTCTTC
CDR3: CASSGLAGSSYNEQFF
length: 16
J: TRBJ2-1
size: many
D: TRBD2
V: TRBV5-5

DNA: TGCAGCACCCGGGGCCCCGGGATGGACACTGAAGCTTTCTTT
CDR3: CSTRGPGMDTEAFF
length: 14
J: TRBJ1-1
size: NA
D: NA
V: TRBV29-1

DNA: TGTGCCATCAGTGAGTCGGAGATGAACACTGAAGCTTTCTTT
CDR3: CAISESEMNTEAFF
length: 14
J: TRBJ1-1
size: NA
D: NA
V: TRBV10-3

DNA: TGCAGTACGAATCGACTGGCGGGAGACTACAATGAGCAGTTCTTC
CDR3: CSTNRLAGDYNEQFF
length: 15
J: TRBJ2-1
size: many
D: TRBD2
V: TRBV20-1

DNA: TGTGCCAGCAGGGGCCACGAGCGGTACTTC
CDR3: CASRGHERYF
length: 10
J: TRBJ2-7
size: NA
D: NA
V: TRBV27

DNA: TGTGCCAGCAGCTTATCTGCCGGCGGTGAATATGGCTACACCTTC
CDR3: CASSLSAGGEYGYTF
length: 15
J: TRBJ1-2
size: many
D: NA
V: TRBV7-9

DNA: TGTGCCAGCAGCGACCGGGACCTCGGGGAGACCCAGTACTTC
CDR3: CASSDRDLGETQYF
length: 14
J: TRBJ2-5
size: many
D: NA
V: TRBV12-3/TRBV12-4

DNA: TGTGCCTGGAGCACGGGAACACCTGCGGACGAGCAGTACTTC
CDR3: CAWSTGTPADEQYF
length: 14
J: TRBJ2-7
size: NA
D: NA
V: TRBV30

DNA: TGTGCCAGCAGTTACCGTATTGCCAGGACAGGGGCTATCAATGGCTACACCTTC
CDR3: CASSYRIARTGAINGYTF
length: 18
J: TRBJ1-2
size: NA
D: TRBD1
V: TRBV6-5

DNA: TGTGCCAGCAGCCCACCAAGCGACGGGGCCACCGGGGAGCTGTTTTTT
CDR3: CASSPPSDGATGELFF
length: 16
J: TRBJ2-2
size: few
D: NA
V: TRBV3-1

DNA: TGTGCCAGCAGCTTAGCGGGGACAGGGGGATCGGTGAGCACTGAAGCTTTCTTT
CDR3: CASSLAGTGGSVSTEAFF
length: 18
J: TRBJ1-1
size: NA
D: TRBD1
V: TRBV5-5

DNA: TGCAGCGTTGAAACAGCAGGGCACAATGAAGCTTTCTTT
CDR3: CSVETAGHNEAFF
length: 13
J: TRBJ1-1
size: many
D: NA
V: TRBV29-1

DNA: TGCGCCAGCAGCTTGGTACAGCAGTATTTT
CDR3: CASSLVQQYF
length: 10
J: TRBJ2-3
size: NA
D: NA
V: TRBV5-1

DNA: TGTGCCAGCAGTTTTATCGTTGGGAGACACCTAACCTACGAGCAGTACTTC
CDR3: CASSFIVGRHLTYEQYF
length: 17
J: TRBJ2-7
size: many
D: NA
V: TRBV12-3/TRBV12-4

DNA: TGCAGTGCCAGCAGCTTCCCTGCGGGGGTTACGAACACTGAAGCTTTCTTT
CDR3: CSASSFPAGVTNTEAFF
length: 17
J: TRBJ1-1
size: NA
D: NA
V: TRBV20-1

DNA: TGTGCCAGCAGCTTCACCGACAATGAGCAGTTCTTC
CDR3: CASSFTDNEQFF
length: 12
J: TRBJ2-1
size: many
D: NA
V: TRBV7-9

DNA: TGTGCCAGCATGGCGGCTAGCGGGGCCCCCTGGACCCAGTACTTC
CDR3: CASMAASGAPWTQYF
length: 15
J: TRBJ2-5
size: NA
D: TRBD2
V: TRBV6-6

DNA: TGTGCCAGCAGCTTAGCGTACCAGAGCGGGAGCTCCTACGAGCAGTACTTC
CDR3: CASSLAYQSGSSYEQYF
length: 17
J: TRBJ2-7
size: NA
D: TRBD2
V: TRBV7-9

DNA: TGTGCCAGCAGCTACAAGGCGTTTGGGGGGCTGAACACTGAAGCTTTCTTT
CDR3: CASSYKAFGGLNTEAFF
length: 17
J: TRBJ1-1
size: many
D: NA
V: TRBV11-2

DNA: TGTGCCAGCAGATTAGGTCTAAGAACAGGGGTGGGTGAGCAGTTCTTC
CDR3: CASRLGLRTGVGEQFF
length: 16
J: TRBJ2-1
size: NA
D: TRBD1
V: TRBV6-1

DNA: TGTGCCATCAGGGACCATAGCGGGAGGATCGAGACCCAGTACTTC
CDR3: CAIRDHSGRIETQYF
length: 15
J: TRBJ2-5
size: NA
D: TRBD2
V: TRBV10-3

DNA: TGTGCCAGCAGTCCCGTAGGAAGCAATCAGCCCCAGCATTTT
CDR3: CASSPVGSNQPQHF
length: 14
J: TRBJ1-5
size: many
D: NA
V: TRBV5-8

DNA: TGTGCCAGCAGCTCATGGGCTGGAGTCAAAGCTTTCTTT
CDR3: CASSSWAGVKAFF
length: 13
J: TRBJ1-1
size: many
D: NA
V: TRBV6-6

DNA: TGTGCCATTACGGGACAGGGGGGCTATGGCTACACCTTC
CDR3: CAITGQGGYGYTF
length: 13
J: TRBJ1-2
size: few
D: TRBD1
V: TRBV10-3

DNA: TGTGCCAGCAGCTTAAAGGCAACTGAAGCTTTCTTT
CDR3: CASSLKATEAFF
length: 12
J: TRBJ1-1
size: many
D: NA
V: TRBV5-4

DNA: TGTGCCAGCAGCTGGACCGGTACAGGCCCTTCACCCCTCCACTTT
CDR3: CASSWTGTGPSPLHF
length: 15
J: TRBJ1-6
size: many
D: NA
V: TRBV5-5

DNA: TGTGCCAGCAGTGTTGGCGTATCCCGGGATGGCTACACCTTC
CDR3: CASSVGVSRDGYTF
length: 14
J: TRBJ1-2
size: NA
D: NA
V: TRBV25-1

DNA: TGTGCCAGCAGCGTGGAGCACTCAGGTGCACCCCTCCACTTT
CDR3: CASSVEHSGAPLHF
length: 14
J: TRBJ1-6
size: NA
D: NA
V: TRBV9